The clone carrying this T cell receptor beta chain was observed many times. What it binds is not known. Library construction for TCR beta used iRepertoire HTBI primers and Arm-PCR of CDR3 regions. TCRdb reprocessed the multiplex PCR reads via MiXCR and lists one record per CDR3 protein. The sample lists approximately 400,000 distinct CDR3 sequences; around 14% were seen once. These data are taken from a study of regulatory T cells in long-lasting Graves disease. Study results and caveats: With persistent disease, TRBV28, TRBJ1-2 and TRBJ2-5 were the favored segments. The study found lower TCR diversity in persistent Graves' patients than in newly diagnosed ones.

As for time point: newly diagnosed GD, antithyroid drugs for less than 3 months. RNA from PBMCs was the source of the TCR library. The length of the CDR3 is 15 residues. Deletions cut 3 bases from V and 1 base from J, with 12 bases between. From germline, CDR1 is KGHSH and CDR2 LQKENI. These sequences were also reported in another study, on T cells in Graves' hyperthyroidism and ophthalmopathy.

The source of this sequence is a woman in her twenties or thirties with Graves disease. Here the sequenced sample was peripheral blood mononuclear cells (PBMCs), taken at new diagnosis, from a patient treated with antithyroid drugs. The chain combines TRBV18 with TRBJ1-1; D might be TRBD1 (5 bases). CDR3 sequence (DNA): TGTGCCAGCTCACCCAAGGGAACAGGGAACACTGAAGCTTTCTTT. Translating gives CASSPKGTGNTEAFF.